This entry lists 4 T cell receptor beta chains sequenced from one sample in a study of cytomegalovirus exposure and HLA in healthy donors. The method was immunoSEQ multiplex PCR; TCRdb's version includes in-frame clones alone and lacks a portion of them. The sample comprises roughly 330,000 clones, approximately 90% of which are singletons, and roughly 1.1% rests with the top ten. The specimen was PBMCs. All receptors derive from a woman in her twenties or thirties in good health and CMV-seropositive.

V is TRBV7-2 and J is TRBJ2-2; 8 bases map to TRBD2. V dropped 5 bases and J dropped 6; count of bases not matched to a gene: 8. The CDR3 has 15 residues. Germline V gives CDR1 SGHTA, CDR2 FQGNSA. Here the CDR3 DNA reads TGTGCCAGCAGCCTAAACCGGGGGGGCCCCGGGGAGCTGTTTTTT. It translates to CASSLNRGGPGELFF.

The CDR3 DNA sequence: TGTGCCAGCAGTGTGTCGCCAGGGTCGGGGACAGATACGCAGTATTTT. Translation gives CASSVSPGSGTDTQYF. V and J are TRBV6-4 and TRBJ2-3; D is perhaps TRBD1 or TRBD2 (5 bases each). The CDR3 extends over 16 amino acids. The germline V gene encodes CDR1 MRHNA and CDR2 SNTAGT. Deletions cut 4 bases from V and 3 bases from J, with 17 bases between.

DNA for the CDR3: TGTGCCAGCACTTCAGGGTACACTGAAGCTTTCTTT. Its translation is CASTSGYTEAFF. The chain links TRBV25-1 to TRBJ1-1, with D maybe TRBD1 (5 bases). Germline V CDR1 and CDR2: MGHDK, SYGVNS. Trimming left V 7 bases short and J 3 bases short, with 9 bases between. The CDR3 is 12 residues long.

The chain couples TRBV7-8 to TRBJ2-1; a weak D match, TRBD1 (6 bases). The CDR3 is 15 amino acids. The ends were cut back, 7 bases at V and 0 bases at J, with 13 bases in the middle. CDR1 and CDR2 (germline): SGHVS, FQNEAQ. DNA of the CDR3: TGTGCCAGCAAACAACAGGGCGGCTCCTACAATGAGCAGTTCTTC. Encoded protein: CASKQQGGSYNEQFF.